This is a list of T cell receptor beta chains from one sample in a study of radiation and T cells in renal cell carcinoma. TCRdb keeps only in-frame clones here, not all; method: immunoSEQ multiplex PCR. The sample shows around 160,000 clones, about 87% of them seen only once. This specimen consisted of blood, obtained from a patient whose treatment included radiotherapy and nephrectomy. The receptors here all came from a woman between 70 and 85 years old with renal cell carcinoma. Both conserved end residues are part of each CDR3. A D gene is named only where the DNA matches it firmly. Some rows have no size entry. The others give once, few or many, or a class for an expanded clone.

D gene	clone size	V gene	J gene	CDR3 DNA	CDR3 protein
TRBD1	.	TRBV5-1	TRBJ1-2	TGCGCCAGCAGCGTAGGACAGGGCCCCTATGGCTACACCTTC	CASSVGQGPYGYTF
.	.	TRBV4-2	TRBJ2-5	TGTGCCAGCAGCCAAGGAGGGGAACAAGAGACCCAGTACTTC	CASSQGGEQETQYF
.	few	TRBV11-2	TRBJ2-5	TGTGCCAGCAGCTCAGGATCGAGGACCCAGTACTTC	CASSSGSRTQYF
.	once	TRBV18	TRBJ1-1	TGTGCCAGCTCACCACCGACAGCTCTCAGGGTCACTGAAGCTTTCTTT	CASSPPTALRVTEAFF
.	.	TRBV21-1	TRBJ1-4	TGTGCCAGCAGCAAAGTGGGGCGGCGGGGTGAAAAACTGTTTTTT	CASSKVGRRGEKLFF
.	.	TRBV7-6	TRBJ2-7	TGTGCCAGCAGCTTAGTAGATGGAGACTCCTACGAGCAGTACTTC	CASSLVDGDSYEQYF
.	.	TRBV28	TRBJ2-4	TGTGCCAGCAGTCCACGACAGGTGGGCAAAAACATTCAGTACTTC	CASSPRQVGKNIQYF
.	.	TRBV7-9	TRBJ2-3	TGTGCCAGCAGCCCCCAACAGGGATCTAGCACAGATACGCAGTATTTT	CASSPQQGSSTDTQYF
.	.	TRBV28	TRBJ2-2	TGTGCCAGTCGGAGCCACGGGAAGGGGGAGCTGTTTTTT	CASRSHGKGELFF
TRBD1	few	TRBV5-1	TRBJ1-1	TGCGCCAGCAGCTTGACCGGGACAGGGATGAACACTGAAGCTTTCTTT	CASSLTGTGMNTEAFF
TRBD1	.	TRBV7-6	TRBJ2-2	TGTGCCAGCAGCTTAGTGACAGGGGGAACCGGGGAGCTGTTTTTT	CASSLVTGGTGELFF
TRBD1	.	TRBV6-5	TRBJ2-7	TGTGCCAGCAGTAACCGACAGGGCCTCTACGAGCAGTACTTC	CASSNRQGLYEQYF
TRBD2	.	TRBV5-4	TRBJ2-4	TGTGCCAGCAGCGAGGGACTAGCCGGAAACATTCAGTACTTC	CASSEGLAGNIQYF
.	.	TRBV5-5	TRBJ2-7	TGTGCCAGCAGCTTGGCAGGCAGGGTTTACGAGCAGTACTTC	CASSLAGRVYEQYF
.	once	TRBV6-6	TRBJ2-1	TGTGCCAGCAGTTACCAACGGGACAATGAGCAGTTCTTC	CASSYQRDNEQFF
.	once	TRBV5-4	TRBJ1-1	TGTGCCAGCAGCGTGGACCGTGAAGCTTTCTTT	CASSVDREAFF
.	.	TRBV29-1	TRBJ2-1	TGCAGCGTTGAATTCCTAGCTGGCTACAATGAGCAGTTCTTC	CSVEFLAGYNEQFF
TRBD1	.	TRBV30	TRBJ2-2	TGTGCCTGGAGTCTCGACAGGGGGCTGAGGAACACCGGGGAGCTGTTTTTT	CAWSLDRGLRNTGELFF
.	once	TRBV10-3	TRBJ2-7	TGTGCCATCAGTGAACGTGACATCTCCTACGAGCAGTACTTC	CAISERDISYEQYF
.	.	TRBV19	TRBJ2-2	TGTGCCAGTAAGACGCGGGGGCCCGGGGAGCTGTTTTTT	CASKTRGPGELFF
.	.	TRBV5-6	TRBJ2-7	TGTGCCAGCAGCGTGGCGGACTACGAGCAGTACTTC	CASSVADYEQYF
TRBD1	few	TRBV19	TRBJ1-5	TGTGCCAGTAGTATGGTGACAGGGTTTCAGCCCCAGCATTTT	CASSMVTGFQPQHF
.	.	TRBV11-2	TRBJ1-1	TGTGCCAGCAGCTTAGATCGCGGGGGAGAGGCTTTCTTT	CASSLDRGGEAFF
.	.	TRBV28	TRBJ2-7	TGTGCCAGCAGTGAGGGGAGCGTCCGATTTAGCGAGCAGTACTTC	CASSEGSVRFSEQYF
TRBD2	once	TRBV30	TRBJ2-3	TGTGCCTGGGGGGCCTGGGCGGGGGGGCAAGATACGCAGTATTTT	CAWGAWAGGQDTQYF
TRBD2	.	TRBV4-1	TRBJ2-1	TGCGCCAGCAGCCAAGAAGGGCGGGGGGCATCCTACAATGAGCAGTTCTTC	CASSQEGRGASYNEQFF
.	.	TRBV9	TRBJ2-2	TGTGCCAGCAGCGTAGATGCAGCGGGCCACACCGGGGAGCTGTTTTTT	CASSVDAAGHTGELFF
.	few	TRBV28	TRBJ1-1	TGTGCCAGCAGTTTATTCGGCGGAGGGACGAACACTGAAGCTTTCTTT	CASSLFGGGTNTEAFF
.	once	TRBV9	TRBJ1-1	TGTGCCAGCAGCGTAGAAGGGGCGAACACTGAAGCTTTCTTT	CASSVEGANTEAFF
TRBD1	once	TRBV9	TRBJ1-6	TGTGCCAGCAGCGTAGCAGGGGGCTATAATTCACCCCTCCACTTT	CASSVAGGYNSPLHF
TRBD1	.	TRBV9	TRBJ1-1	TGTGCCAGCAGCCCCCGACCGACAGGGAGCGGCACTGAAGCTTTCTTT	CASSPRPTGSGTEAFF
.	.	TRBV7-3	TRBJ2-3	TGTGCCAGCAGCCCCCCCGGGTCAGATACGCAGTATTTT	CASSPPGSDTQYF
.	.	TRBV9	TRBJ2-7	TGTGCCAGCAGCGTAGGTAGCGGCCCCTACGAGCAGTACTTC	CASSVGSGPYEQYF
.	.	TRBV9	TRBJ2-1	TGTGCCAGCAGCGTAGGGGTTAGTTTTAATGAGCAGTTCTTC	CASSVGVSFNEQFF
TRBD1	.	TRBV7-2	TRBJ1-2	TGTGCCAGCAGCTTAGAAGGGACAGGGACCTATGGCTACACCTTC	CASSLEGTGTYGYTF
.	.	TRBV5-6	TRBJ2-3	TGTGCCAGCAGTTGGCCGGGTTCTCCGGGGGATACGCAGTATTTT	CASSWPGSPGDTQYF
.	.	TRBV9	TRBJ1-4	TGTGCCAGCAGCGTAGGGGTAGGGAGTAATGAAAAACTGTTTTTT	CASSVGVGSNEKLFF
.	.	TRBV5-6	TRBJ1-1	TGTGCCAGCAGCTTCTCCGGGGTTACTGAAGCTTTCTTT	CASSFSGVTEAFF
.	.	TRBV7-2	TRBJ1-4	TGTGCCAGCAGCCGAGGGGGGGGTGAGGAAAAACTGTTTTTT	CASSRGGGEEKLFF
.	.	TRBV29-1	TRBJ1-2	TGCAGCGTTGATAGAGGGGCGGGCGGCTACACCTTC	CSVDRGAGGYTF
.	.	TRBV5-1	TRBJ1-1	TGCGCCAGCATCCGGGACCCAGGGAGTAACACTGAAGCTTTCTTT	CASIRDPGSNTEAFF
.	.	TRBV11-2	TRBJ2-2	TGTGCCAGCAGCTTAGGACGGGGCGCCGGGGAGCTGTTTTTT	CASSLGRGAGELFF
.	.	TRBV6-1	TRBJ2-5	TGTGCCAGCAGGGACCAGTACCAAGAGACCCAGTACTTC	CASRDQYQETQYF
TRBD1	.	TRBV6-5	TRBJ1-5	TGTGCCAGCAGTCTCACAGGGGGCTCACAGCCCCAGCATTTT	CASSLTGGSQPQHF
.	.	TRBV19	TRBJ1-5	TGTGCCAGTAGCGTCCTCAATCAGCCCCAGCATTTT	CASSVLNQPQHF
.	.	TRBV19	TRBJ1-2	TGTGCCAGTAGTATTCTAAACTATGGCTACACCTTC	CASSILNYGYTF
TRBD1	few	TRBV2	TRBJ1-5	TGTGCCAGCACTACCGGGACAGGGGGCACTCAGCCCCAGCATTTT	CASTTGTGGTQPQHF
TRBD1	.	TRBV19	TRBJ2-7	TGTGCCAGTAGTATAGACGGGACAGGGGGAACCTACGAGCAGTACTTC	CASSIDGTGGTYEQYF
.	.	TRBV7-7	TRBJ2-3	TGTGCTAGCAGCTTAGCGGACGGCAGCACAGATACGCAGTATTTT	CASSLADGSTDTQYF
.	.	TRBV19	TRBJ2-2	TGTGCCAGTAGTATCTCTCCCACCGGGGAGCTGTTTTTT	CASSISPTGELFF